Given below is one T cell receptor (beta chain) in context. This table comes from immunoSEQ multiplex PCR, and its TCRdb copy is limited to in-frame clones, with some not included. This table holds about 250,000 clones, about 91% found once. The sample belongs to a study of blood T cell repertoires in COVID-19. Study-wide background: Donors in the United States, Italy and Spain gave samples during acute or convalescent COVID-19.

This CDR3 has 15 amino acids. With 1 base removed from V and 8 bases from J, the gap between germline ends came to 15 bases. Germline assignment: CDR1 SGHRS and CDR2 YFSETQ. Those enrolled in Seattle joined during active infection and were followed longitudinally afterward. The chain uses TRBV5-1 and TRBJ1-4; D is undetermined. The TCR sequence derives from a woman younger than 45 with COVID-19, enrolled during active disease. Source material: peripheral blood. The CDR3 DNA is TGCGCCAGCAGCTTGAGCGATCCAGATAGGGAAAAACTGTTTTTT. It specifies CASSLSDPDREKLFF.